Following are 9 T cell receptor beta chains from one sample sequenced in a study of cytomegalovirus exposure and HLA in healthy donors. With 60 Vbeta and 13 Jbeta primers, the PCR was carried out. Sequencing was performed with immunoSEQ multiplex PCR; in TCRdb, only in-frame clones are kept and a portion is missing. The sample holds about 180,000 clones, around 80% seen once. The specimen was PBMCs. These receptors were taken from a young woman in good health and CMV-seronegative.

The count of this clone is one. This sequence joins TRBV5-1 and TRBJ2-1; the match to TRBD2 covers 14 bases. Germline V gene lookup returns CDR1 SGHRS and CDR2 YFSETQ. V was clipped by 3 bases and J by 0 bases; unmatched bases: 8. This CDR3 has 19 amino acids. CDR3 sequence: CASSWSGLAGEISYNEQFF. The CDR3, as DNA: TGCGCCAGCAGCTGGTCGGGACTAGCGGGGGAAATCTCCTACAATGAGCAGTTCTTC.

This clone was counted a few times. The genes are TRBV18 and TRBJ1-2, with 7 bases aligning to TRBD1. This CDR3 has 15 amino acids. V trimming: 3 bases; J trimming: 4 bases; junction bases outside the gene matches: 8. Germline lookup yields CDR1 KGHSH and CDR2 LQKENI. The CDR3 nucleotides are TGTGCCAGCTCACCCACCGGGACAGTGATCTATGGCTACACCTTC. It specifies CASSPTGTVIYGYTF.

V is TRBV19 and J is TRBJ2-7; perhaps TRBD2 as D (5 bases). The CDR3 is 13 amino acids. CDR1 LNHDA and CDR2 SQIVND come from the germline V gene (reference sequence). Trimming pared 7 bases from V and 3 bases from J, leaving 13 bases between. Here the CDR3 DNA reads TGTGCCAGTACGGCCCGAGGAGGCTACGAGCAGTACTTC. Its protein product is CASTARGGYEQYF.

This chain joins TRBV11-2 and TRBJ1-1, with D possibly TRBD1 on 6 matching bases. The length of the CDR3 is 16 residues. CDR1 SGHAT and CDR2 FQNNGV come from the germline V gene. V lost 0 bases and J lost 0, with 11 bases in between. The DNA for the CDR3 is TGTGCCAGCAGCTTAGACAGGGGACGGGTGAACACTGAAGCTTTCTTT. The encoded protein is CASSLDRGRVNTEAFF.

The gene calls are TRBV19 and TRBJ2-7, with D perhaps matching TRBD2 (6 bases). Trimming took off 5 bases at V and 11 bases at J, with 19 bases between the two ends. This CDR3 is 13 amino acids long. The V gene's germline CDR1 is LNHDA and CDR2 SQIVND (reference sequence). Written as DNA, the CDR3 is TGTGCCAGTAGTCGGCTTGGTTTTAGCGGCGAGTACTTC. Translating gives CASSRLGFSGEYF.

The CDR3 spells CASSQERSRANNQPQHF. The CDR3 region has the DNA TGCGCCAGCAGCCAAGAAAGGTCCAGGGCCAACAATCAGCCCCAGCATTTT. The chain recombines TRBV4-1 with TRBJ1-5, with D perhaps matching TRBD1 (5 bases). Germline CDR1 and CDR2: MGHRA and YSYEKL. The V gene lost 0 bases and the J gene lost 3 bases, with 15 bases spanning the gap. The CDR3 contains 17 residues.

This chain joins TRBV7-8 and TRBJ1-6; no firm D call. The CDR3 is 17 residues long. Between the trimmed V and J ends, which lost 3 bases and 0 bases, there was a span of 12 bases. The germline V gene encodes CDR1 SGHVS and CDR2 FQNEAQ. The DNA for the CDR3 is TGTGCCAGCAGCTTCTTGCCCCGGGGCTCCTATAATTCACCCCTCCACTTT. Translating it yields CASSFLPRGSYNSPLHF.

The chain employs TRBV27 and TRBJ2-6; D unclear. V was trimmed by 5 bases and J by 0 bases, leaving 5 bases between them. The germline CDR1 and CDR2 sequences are MNHEY and SMNVEV (reference sequence). This CDR3 is 14 amino acids long. DNA for the CDR3: TGTGCCAGCAGTCCCCACTCTGGGGCCAACGTCCTGACTTTC. It translates to CASSPHSGANVLTF.

The gene calls are TRBV18 and TRBJ2-7; TRBD2 agrees at 12 bases. Losses at the gene ends were 6 bases for V and 5 bases for J; bases not matched to a gene: 5. This CDR3 region has 14 residues. CDR1 KGHSH and CDR2 LQKENI come from the germline V gene. This chain's CDR3 is CASSGTSGRNEQYF. CDR3 DNA sequence: TGTGCCAGCTCCGGAACTAGCGGGAGGAACGAGCAGTACTTC.